What follows is one TCR beta chain and its context. Antigen specificity is unknown. Investigators excluded patients with uncontrolled infection, other autoimmune disease, pregnancy or lactation. The entry originates in a study of T cells in Graves' hyperthyroidism and ophthalmopathy. Regarding the study as a whole: Model output signaled ophthalmopathy a median 6.5 months ahead of onset. Separating ophthalmopathy from stable hyperthyroidism was achieved by a 13 V-J model.

TCR beta CDR3 regions were amplified from RNA transcripts. An initial round of RT-PCR targeting the TCR CDR3 relied on the HTBI primer set. In TCRdb, the multiplex PCR reads were re-called with MiXCR into one record per CDR3 protein. Among some 24,000 distinct CDR3 sequences listed, approximately 54% were seen once. Material: blood. The clonotype comes from a woman aged 40-49 years with Graves' hyperthyroidism that later progressed to Graves' ophthalmopathy.

DNA for the CDR3: TGTGCCAGCAGCTTACTCTGGGATGAGCAGTTCTTC. It translates to CASSLLWDEQFF. The rearrangement links TRBV7-6 to TRBJ2-1; no reliable D call. Germline V gene sequence: CDR1 SGHVS, CDR2 FNYEAQ. Trimming left V 2 bases short and J 8 bases short, with 7 bases between. CDR3 length: 12 residues.